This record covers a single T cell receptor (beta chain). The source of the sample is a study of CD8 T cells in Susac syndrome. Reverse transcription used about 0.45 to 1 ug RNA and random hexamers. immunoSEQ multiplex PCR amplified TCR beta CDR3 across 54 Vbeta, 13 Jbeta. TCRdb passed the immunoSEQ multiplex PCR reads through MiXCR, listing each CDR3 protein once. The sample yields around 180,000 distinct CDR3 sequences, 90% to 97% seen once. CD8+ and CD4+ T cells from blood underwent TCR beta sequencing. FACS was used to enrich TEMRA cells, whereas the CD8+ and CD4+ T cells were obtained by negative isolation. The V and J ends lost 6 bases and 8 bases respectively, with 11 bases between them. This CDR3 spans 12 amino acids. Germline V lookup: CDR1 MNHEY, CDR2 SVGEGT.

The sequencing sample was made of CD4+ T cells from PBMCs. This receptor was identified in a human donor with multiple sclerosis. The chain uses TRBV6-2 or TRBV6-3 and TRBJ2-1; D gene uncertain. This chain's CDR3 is CASSHGGHEQFF. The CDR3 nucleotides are TGTGCCAGCAGCCACGGCGGTCATGAGCAGTTCTTC.